Listed below are T cell receptor beta chains from one sample, sequenced in a study of T cell repertoires in cytomegalovirus infection. These TCRs are of unknown antigen specificity. TCRdb reanalysed the reads using MiXCR and keeps one entry per CDR3 protein. The table records approximately 300,000 distinct CDR3 sequences, around 29% of them present only once. The source material was cultured PBMCs, sampled from culture after CMV antigen stimulation. The receptor source for this set is a human donor in good health (CMV status not recorded). Some clones in this sample may be carry-over from other donors' samples. Each CDR3 is given without its conserved first and last residue. Fields, in order: V gene, CDR3 protein.

V: TRBV7-9
CDR3: ASSLGSSDTQY

V: TRBV24-1
CDR3: ATSDPGRSYNEQF

V: TRBV19
CDR3: ASQTWVAGNEQF

V: TRBV11-2
CDR3: ASSLVRGLGDTEAF

V: TRBV7-8
CDR3: ASSLGEGVGAF

V: TRBV7-2
CDR3: ASSVQANTEAF

V: TRBV5-5
CDR3: ASSWGQGNGELF

V: TRBV28
CDR3: AAGTEKNIQY

V: TRBV11-2
CDR3: ASSSATSGGRITQY

V: TRBV4-2
CDR3: ASSQDLGQTLGPQH

V: TRBV7-8
CDR3: ASSLAVEGNTIY

V: TRBV27
CDR3: ASSFPNRARRNTEAF

V: TRBV19
CDR3: ASSIGTSGYEQY

V: TRBV4-1
CDR3: ASSVRPAGQTYNEQF

V: TRBV20-1
CDR3: SAARLARARVEQF

V: TRBV3-1
CDR3: ASSQEVGEAF

V: TRBV10-3
CDR3: AIRSSSGRADTQY

V: TRBV7-2
CDR3: ASSLARGTQY

V: TRBV11-1
CDR3: ASSFVSVGGQF

V: TRBV11-2
CDR3: ASSLGMNEKLF

V: TRBV20-1
CDR3: SARDRLAGPTYEQY

V: TRBV7-3
CDR3: ASSFDGQETQY

V: TRBV19
CDR3: ASSIIPGHSNQPQH

V: TRBV29-1
CDR3: SVELILNEKLF

V: TRBV28
CDR3: ASTPRKALRDTQY

V: TRBV6-5
CDR3: ASSYSTQPHGYT

V: TRBV7-9
CDR3: ASSSFELLNEQF

V: TRBV10-3
CDR3: AISDLRRGLDYEQY

V: TRBV5-1
CDR3: ASSLAPMVGDTQY

V: TRBV19
CDR3: ASSIGRNDGEQF

V: TRBV11-1
CDR3: ASSLADNWNTEAF

V: TRBV19
CDR3: ASSIRESFEAF

V: TRBV19
CDR3: ASSPTGQGEI

V: TRBV19
CDR3: ASSINDSPKPQH

V: TRBV10-3
CDR3: AIRRPQETQY